Listed here are 6 T cell receptor beta chains from one sample, sequenced in a study of OX40 agonist ivuxolimab in advanced cancers. Repertoires were generated with immunoSEQ multiplex PCR, while TCRdb's copy carries only in-frame clones and drops some. This sample has tens of thousands of clones; about 91% occur once, and the top ten carry around 2.7%. This material consisted of CD4+ or CD8+ T cells sorted from blood, taken in a trial of the OX40 agonist ivuxolimab. The source of these receptors is an adult with an advanced solid tumor such as melanoma, head and neck, liver or kidney cancer.

The chain joins TRBV7-9 to TRBJ2-7; TRBD2 matches at 7 bases. This CDR3 is built from 17 residues. Germline trimming cut 5 bases from V and 5 bases from J; bases unmatched to any gene: 18. The germline V gene has CDR1 SEHNR and CDR2 FQNEAQ (reference sequence). CDR3 sequence: CASSTSRSLAVRNEQYF. Here the CDR3 DNA reads TGTGCCAGCAGCACCTCCCGTAGCCTAGCGGTGAGGAACGAGCAGTACTTC.

The chain recombines TRBV12-2 with TRBJ2-5; the D call of TRBD2 is as the table states it, not checked on the DNA. The J call could be wrong; TRBJ2-7 is a better fit for the DNA end. TRBV12-2 is an annotated pseudogene. The CDR3 runs 15 residues. The CDR3 DNA reads as TGTGCAAGTCGCCCATCCGGGACTACGCTCTACGAGCAGTACTTC. Translating gives CASRPSGTTLYEQYF.

Concerning this clone: Distinct nucleotide sequences in the sample also encode this CDR3. The V gene is TRBV7-6, the J gene TRBJ1-5, with no clear D. The V end was cut by 5 bases, the J end by 5 bases, with 10 bases between. Germline V gene lookup returns CDR1 SGHVS and CDR2 FNYEAQ. The CDR3 covers 13 residues. Here the CDR3 reads CASSPRQDQPQHF. CDR3 coding DNA: TGTGCCAGCAGCCCGAGGCAGGATCAGCCCCAGCATTTT. The full variable domain, its missing parts supplied by reference TRBV7-6 and TRBJ1-5, is GAGVSQSPRYKVTKRGQDVALRCDPISGHVSLYWYRQALGQGPEFLTYFNYEAQQDKSGLPNDRFSAERPEGSISTLTIQRTEQRDSAMYRCASSPRQDQPQHFGDGTRLSIL.

V gene TRBV7-8 combines with J gene TRBJ1-6; TRBD1 matches at 9 bases. Germline assignment: CDR1 SGHVS and CDR2 FQNEAQ. The CDR3 totals 18 residues. Trimming at V came to 2 bases and at J to 9 bases, leaving 14 bases not matched to a gene. The CDR3 DNA reads as TGTGCCAGCAGCTTATTTCAGCGGGGGACAGGGTTTATTTCACCCCTCCACTTT. This gives the protein CASSLFQRGTGFISPLHF. Looking up the rest from reference TRBV7-8 and TRBJ1-6 gives the full variable domain: GAGVSQSPRYKVAKRGQDVALRCDPISGHVSLFWYQQALGQGPEFLTYFQNEAQLDKSGLPSDRFFAERPEGSVSTLKIQRTQQEDSAVYLCASSLFQRGTGFISPLHFGNGTRLTVT.

The V gene is TRBV2, the J gene TRBJ1-2; maybe TRBD1 (6 bases). Germline V gene sequence: CDR1 SNHLY, CDR2 FYNNEI. The germline V and J ends were trimmed by 5 bases and 6 bases, with 13 bases remaining between them. The CDR3 is 13 amino acids. The CDR3, as DNA: TGTGCCAGCAGTCGAGAGGGGGTGGATGGCTACACCTTC. Translated, it gives CASSREGVDGYTF.

The V gene is TRBV11-2, the J gene TRBJ2-7, with D possibly being TRBD2 (5 bases). The ends were cut back, 5 bases at V and 5 bases at J, with 19 bases in the middle. Germline V gene sequence: CDR1 SGHAT, CDR2 FQNNGV. The CDR3 spans 15 residues. CDR3 bases: TGTGCCAGCAGCCTTCGGCCTAGCCGTGGGAACGAGCAGTACTTC. Translation gives CASSLRPSRGNEQYF.